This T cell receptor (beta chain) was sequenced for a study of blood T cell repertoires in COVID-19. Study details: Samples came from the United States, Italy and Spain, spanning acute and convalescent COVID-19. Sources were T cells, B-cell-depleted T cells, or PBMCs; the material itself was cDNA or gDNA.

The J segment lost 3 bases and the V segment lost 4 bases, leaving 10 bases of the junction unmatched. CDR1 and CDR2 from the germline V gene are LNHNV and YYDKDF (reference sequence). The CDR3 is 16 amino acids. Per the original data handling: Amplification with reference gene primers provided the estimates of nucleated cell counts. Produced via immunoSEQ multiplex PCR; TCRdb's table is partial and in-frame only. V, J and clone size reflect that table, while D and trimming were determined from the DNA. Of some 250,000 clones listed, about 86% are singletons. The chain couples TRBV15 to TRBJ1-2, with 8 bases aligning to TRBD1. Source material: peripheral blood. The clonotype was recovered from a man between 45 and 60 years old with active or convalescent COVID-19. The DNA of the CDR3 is TGTGCCACCAGCAATCAGGGGGCGCATGGGGACTATGGCTACACCTTC. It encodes CATSNQGAHGDYGYTF.